The sample holds a few counts of the clone carrying this T cell receptor (beta chain). Its matching antigen is unknown. Clones were read by immunoSEQ multiplex PCR, and TCRdb kept only the in-frame ones, dropping some. The top ten hold about 3% of the sample, which has around 60,000 clones, around 77% seen once. These data originate in a study of vaccination effects on CD4 cells after COVID-19. Study as a whole: Participants each got two BNT162b2 or mRNA-1273 vaccine doses.

Sequencing in the ViraFEST assay came after antigen-specific CD4+ T cells had been expanded with viral peptide pools, which were used to stimulate PBMC. Following 10 days of culture, CD4+ T cells were isolated. Nobody among the vaccine recipients had prior SARS-CoV-2 infection (nucleocapsid antibodies were negative). A half-medium replacement with IL-2 medium was carried out on days 3 and 7. The V segment lost 2 bases and the J segment 10 bases; nucleotides outside the gene matches: 20. Germline CDR1 is SGHTA and CDR2 is FQGNSA. This CDR3 spans 19 amino acids. The study, taken as a whole, reports: The study found that only 1 of 255 vaccine-induced clones from healthy vaccinees cross-reacted with common cold coronaviruses. Convalescent patients were few in the study, and early post-infection timepoints were absent.

The V and J genes are TRBV7-2 and TRBJ1-6, with 7 bases identical to TRBD1. The sample in question was CD4+ T cells from PBMCs cultured with HCoV-NL63 spike peptides, obtained before COVID-19 vaccination. The clonotype comes from a human donor who received a COVID-19 vaccine. The CDR3 loop reads CASSLLTAPAGGPGSPLHF. For the CDR3, the DNA is TGTGCCAGCAGCTTACTTACAGCCCCGGCAGGGGGGCCTGGGTCACCCCTCCACTTT.